Listed here are 6 T cell receptor beta chains from one sample, sequenced in a study of cytomegalovirus exposure and HLA in healthy donors. Generated by immunoSEQ multiplex PCR, the TCRdb table keeps only in-frame clones and is missing some. The sample lists under 50,000 clones, 80% to 95% seen once, with 2.1% in the top ten. The sample taken for sequencing was PBMCs. These receptor sequences come from a woman aged 18-30 years in good health and CMV-seronegative.

The rearrangement links TRBV2 to TRBJ2-1, with TRBD1 matching 11 bases. J gave up 6 bases and V 4 bases, and 5 bases lay outside the gene matches. CDR3 size: 15 residues. CDR1 and CDR2 from the germline V gene are SNHLY and FYNNEI. The CDR3 is CASSVDRGPGNEQFF. The CDR3 nucleotides read TGTGCCAGCAGTGTGGACAGGGGGCCGGGCAATGAGCAGTTCTTC. The entire variable domain, with the rest obtained from reference TRBV2 and TRBJ2-1, is as follows: EPEVTQTPSHQVTQMGQEVILRCVPISNHLYFYWYRQILGQKVEFLVSFYNNEISEKSEIFDDQFSVERPDGSNFTLKIRSTKLEDSAMYFCASSVDRGPGNEQFFGPGTRLTVL.

The chain has TRBV5-6 and TRBJ2-7; maybe TRBD2 (6 bases). V lost 5 bases to trimming and J lost 2 bases, with 17 bases between them. Germline assignment: CDR1 SGHDT and CDR2 YYEEEE. The CDR3 spans 15 residues. Here the CDR3 DNA reads TGTGCCAGCAGACAGGAGGGAACTAGCCCCTACGAGCAGTACTTC. It specifies CASRQEGTSPYEQYF. Variable domain in full (rest from reference TRBV5-6 and TRBJ2-7): DAGVTQSPTHLIKTRGQQVTLRCSPKSGHDTVSWYQQALGQGPQFIFQYYEEEERQRGNFPDRFSGHQFPNYSSELNVNALLLGDSALYLCASRQEGTSPYEQYFGPGTRLTVT.

In this sample, this clone turned up a few times. The genes are TRBV7-8 and TRBJ2-7; D might be TRBD1 (6 bases). Germline CDR1 SGHVS, CDR2 FQNEAQ. This CDR3 region has 15 residues. Between the trimmed V and J ends, which lost 1 base and 5 bases, there was a span of 15 bases. This CDR3 is CASSLGGPPSDEQYF. The DNA for the CDR3 is TGTGCCAGCAGCTTAGGGGGGCCCCCTTCCGACGAGCAGTACTTC.

J is TRBJ1-2 and V is TRBV5-8, with 10 bases matching TRBD1. V was clipped by 0 bases and J by 8 bases; unmatched bases: 1. The V gene's germline CDR1 is SGHTS and CDR2 YDEGEE. The CDR3 loop spans 13 amino acids. The CDR3 DNA follows: TGTGCCAGCAGCTTGGGGGACAGGGGAGGCTACACCTTC. Translated, it gives CASSLGDRGGYTF. The entire variable domain, with the rest obtained from reference TRBV5-8 and TRBJ1-2, is as follows: EAGVTQSPTHLIKTRGQQATLRCSPISGHTSVYWYQQALGLGLQFLLWYDEGEERNRGNFPPRFSGRQFPNYSSELNVNALELEDSALYLCASSLGDRGGYTFGSGTRLTVV.

This chain joins TRBV4-1 and TRBJ1-4; D not resolved. This CDR3 has 14 amino acids. CDR1 and CDR2 (germline): MGHRA, YSYEKL. V was trimmed by 1 base and J by 3 bases, leaving 6 bases between them. DNA of the CDR3: TGCGCCAGCAGCCAAGTCGTAGCTAATGAAAAACTGTTTTTT. Protein: CASSQVVANEKLFF.

As DNA, the CDR3 is TGTGCCAGCAGCCAGCAGGGTGATGAGCAGTTCTTC. It yields the protein CASSQQGDEQFF. The rearrangement joins TRBV7-6 to TRBJ2-1; weak D call: TRBD1 (5 bases). Between the trimmed V and J ends, which lost 5 bases and 8 bases, there was a span of 10 bases. Germline V CDR1 and CDR2: SGHVS, FNYEAQ. The CDR3 consists of 12 residues.